Listed below are T cell receptor beta chains from one sample, sequenced in a study of blood T cell repertoires in COVID-19. Some clones are missing from TCRdb's copy, which holds only in-frame ones; the method was immunoSEQ multiplex PCR. The repertoire holds about 170,000 clones, with 70% to 80% as singletons. Sequencing was done on a sample of PBMCs or T cells enriched from blood (not recorded which). These receptors came from a woman aged 70-85 years in a cohort exposed to, infected with or recovered from COVID-19 (not recorded which). Both conserved end residues are part of each CDR3. D genes are given only for firm matches.

v_gene,j_gene,d_gene,CDR3aa,CDR3nt
TRBV7-6,TRBJ2-7,-,CASSLEMAGEQYF,TGTGCCAGCAGCTTAGAAATGGCGGGCGAGCAGTACTTC
TRBV19,TRBJ2-5,TRBD1,CASSRVTGGWETQYF,TGTGCCAGTAGCAGGGTCACAGGGGGTTGGGAGACCCAGTACTTC
TRBV4-1,TRBJ1-5,-,CASSLIHGDQPQHF,TGCGCCAGCAGCCTAATTCACGGAGATCAGCCCCAGCATTTT
TRBV6-6,TRBJ1-4,TRBD1,CASSPRTGWRKLFF,TGTGCCAGCAGTCCCCGGACAGGATGGAGGAAACTGTTTTTT
TRBV30,TRBJ1-3,-,CAWRPGRQYLSGNTIYF,TGTGCCTGGAGGCCCGGTAGACAGTACCTCTCTGGAAACACCATATATTTT
TRBV18,TRBJ2-1,-,CASSPPGGRWQFF,TGTGCCAGCTCACCACCAGGGGGTCGATGGCAGTTCTTC
TRBV15,TRBJ2-1,TRBD2,CATSDRTSGRPSYNEQFF,TGTGCCACCAGCGATCGGACTAGCGGGAGACCTTCCTACAATGAGCAGTTCTTC
TRBV2,TRBJ2-7,-,CASFAFGEQYF,TGTGCCAGCTTCGCCTTCGGCGAGCAGTACTTC
TRBV4-1,TRBJ2-7,TRBD2,CASSQGRTSGNLVQYF,TGCGCCAGCAGCCAAGGCCGGACTAGCGGAAACTTGGTGCAGTACTTC
TRBV4-1,TRBJ2-7,-,CASSSLRLSREQYF,TGCGCCAGCAGCTCACTCCGATTATCCCGCGAGCAGTACTTC